This T cell receptor beta chain was sequenced in a study of response to subunit inactivated influenza vaccine. Study findings and constraints: After each seasonal influenza vaccination, few new T cells are recruited, the authors suggested.

TCRdb itself ran the RT-PCR reads through MiXCR, one entry per CDR3 protein. Of under 800,000 distinct CDR3 sequences in the sample, more than 11% were seen once. This clonotype was counted between two and nine times. Its antigen is not known. Per the germline V gene, CDR1 is DFQATT and CDR2 is SNEGSKA (reference sequence). Trimming pared 6 bases from V and 1 base from J, leaving 16 bases between. The length of the CDR3 is 15 residues. The source material was PBMCs from blood, sampled around two weeks before vaccination. This chain uses TRBV20-1 with TRBJ2-1, with D uncertain. The clonotype originates from a man aged 50 to 60 who received an inactivated influenza vaccine. CDR3 sequence: CSATEPGRSYNEQFF. The CDR3 DNA sequence: TGCAGTGCAACAGAACCCGGGCGATCCTACAATGAGCAGTTCTTC.